What follows is one TCR beta chain and its context. Other nucleotide sequences in the sample specify the same CDR3. Since all of the isolated RNA was reverse transcribed, expressed TCRB transcripts were what got sequenced. Here immunoSEQ multiplex PCR was the method, and the copy in TCRdb shows in-frame clones only, minus some. In the table there are roughly 330,000 clones, approximately 10% of which are singletons. Trimming shortened V by 1 base and J by 4 bases, and 8 bases separated the two germline ends. There are 13 residues in the CDR3. Per germline, CDR1 SGHRS and CDR2 YFSETQ. These data come from a study of beta chain features in type 1 diabetes. Via CD45RO/CCR7/CD25/CD127/CD95/CD27, cells of the CD4+ naive, central memory, regulatory and stem cell-like memory subsets were sorted.

This TCR was sampled from a woman between 25 and 40 years old in good health. Source material: naive CD4+ T cells from blood. V gene TRBV5-1 combines with J gene TRBJ2-5; a possible D gene is TRBD1 (6 bases). CDR3 sequence (DNA): TGCGCCAGCAGCTTGCAAGGGGGAGAGACCCAGTACTTC. As protein: CASSLQGGETQYF.